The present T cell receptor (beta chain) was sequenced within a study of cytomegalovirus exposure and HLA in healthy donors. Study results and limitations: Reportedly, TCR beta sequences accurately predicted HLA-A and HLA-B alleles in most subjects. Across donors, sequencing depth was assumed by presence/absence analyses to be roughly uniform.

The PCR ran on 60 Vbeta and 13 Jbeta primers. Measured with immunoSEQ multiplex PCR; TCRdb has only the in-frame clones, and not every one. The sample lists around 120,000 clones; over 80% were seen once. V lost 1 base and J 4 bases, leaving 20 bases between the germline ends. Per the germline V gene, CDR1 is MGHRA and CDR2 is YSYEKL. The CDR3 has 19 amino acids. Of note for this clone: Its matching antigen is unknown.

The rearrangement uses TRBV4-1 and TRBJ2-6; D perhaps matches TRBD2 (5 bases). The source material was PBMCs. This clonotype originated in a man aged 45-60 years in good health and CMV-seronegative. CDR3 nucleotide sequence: TGCGCCAGCAGCCAAGCAGCGCTCCTTCCTGGGAGCGGGGCCAACGTCCTGACTTTC. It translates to CASSQAALLPGSGANVLTF.